A selection of T cell receptor beta chains follows, all from one sample in a study of T cell repertoires in cytomegalovirus infection. TCRdb called the reads again in MiXCR, with one record for every CDR3 protein. Altogether around 710,000 distinct CDR3 sequences are present, 25% to 35% being singletons, with the ten largest covering 10% to 15%. Antigen specificity for these receptors is unknown. The sample in question was cultured CD8+ T cells from PBMCs, obtained from culture after CMV antigen stimulation. The receptors originated from a human donor in good health (CMV status not recorded). Some clones in this sample may be carry-over from other donors' samples. Each CDR3 is given with its conserved first and last residue. D genes are given only for firm matches. Only some rows state a clone size, as once, few, many or a class for expanded clones.

CDR3 DNA,CDR3 protein,clone size,J gene,D gene,V gene
TGCGCCAGCAGTGAGGGGGCAGGGGGCACTGAAGCTTTCTTT,CASSEGAGGTEAFF,NA,TRBJ1-1,TRBD1,TRBV10-2
TGTGCCAGCAGCAATTCGGGACAGATCAGCACTGAAGCTTTCTTT,CASSNSGQISTEAFF,NA,TRBJ1-1,TRBD1,TRBV3-1
TGTGCCAGCAGCCGCAACCTGGGGGTTGGAGGCACAGATACGCAGTATTTT,CASSRNLGVGGTDTQYF,many,TRBJ2-3,NA,TRBV7-6
TGTGCCAGCAGCTCGATGGGTTCTTACTCCTATAATTCACCCCTCCACTTT,CASSSMGSYSYNSPLHF,few,TRBJ1-6,NA,TRBV7-8
TGTGCCAGCAGTGCGTACCGGGCTCCTGGGCGGGAGCTGTTTTTT,CASSAYRAPGRELFF,few,TRBJ2-2,NA,TRBV6-1
TGTGCCAGCAGTGAGCGGCAGGGCAATCAGCCCCAGCATTTT,CASSERQGNQPQHF,NA,TRBJ1-5,NA,TRBV6-4
TGCGCCAGCAGACGCGGGGGGGCTAACAATGAGCAGTTCTTC,CASRRGGANNEQFF,few,TRBJ2-1,TRBD2,TRBV4-1
TGTACCATCTTAGCGAACACCGGGGAGCTGTTTTTT,CTILANTGELFF,NA,TRBJ2-2,NA,TRBV27
TGTGCCAGCAGCTTAGCGCGGCCAGGGGGTGGCAATCAGCCCCAGCATTTT,CASSLARPGGGNQPQHF,many,TRBJ1-5,TRBD1,TRBV7-8
TGTGCCAGCAGCTTAAACTACGGGGGCAATGAGCAGTTCTTC,CASSLNYGGNEQFF,NA,TRBJ2-1,NA,TRBV7-6
TGTGCCAGCAGACCCACAGGGTATCAGCCCCAGCATTTT,CASRPTGYQPQHF,NA,TRBJ1-5,NA,TRBV12-3/TRBV12-4
TGTGCCAGCAGCGTAGCGGGGATGGGCAATCAGCCCCAGCATTTT,CASSVAGMGNQPQHF,NA,TRBJ1-5,NA,TRBV9
TGTGCCAGCAGTTTAGCGAGGACCTACGAGCAGTACTTC,CASSLARTYEQYF,few,TRBJ2-7,NA,TRBV12-3/TRBV12-4
TGTGCCAGCAGCTCACTGAACAGGGCGAACACTGAAGCTTTCTTT,CASSSLNRANTEAFF,few,TRBJ1-1,NA,TRBV7-6
TGTGCCAGCAGCTTCGCCCTACTAGACGGTCGTTCCTACAATGAGCAGTTCTTC,CASSFALLDGRSYNEQFF,NA,TRBJ2-1,NA,TRBV7-9
TGTGCCAGCAGTATAGGGGTTGTTAAGGGCCTGAACACTGAAGCTTTCTTT,CASSIGVVKGLNTEAFF,few,TRBJ1-1,NA,TRBV6-1
TGTGCCAGCAGCCCCGGGGGGCACACTGAAGCTTTCTTT,CASSPGGHTEAFF,many,TRBJ1-1,NA,TRBV11-2
TGTGCCAGCACCTACGAGGGGCGCGGCACTGAAGCTTTCTTT,CASTYEGRGTEAFF,NA,TRBJ1-1,NA,TRBV6-2/TRBV6-3
TGCGCCAGCAGCCAAGGGTCAGCCTACGAGCAGTACTTC,CASSQGSAYEQYF,few,TRBJ2-7,NA,TRBV4-1
TGTGCCAGCAGCCCAAGCGGGGCCCGTTTTTTCACAGATACGCAGTATTTT,CASSPSGARFFTDTQYF,NA,TRBJ2-3,TRBD2,TRBV6-5
TGCGCCAGCAGCCAAGCCCCAGGGTTCAGTCCCTACAATGAGCAGTTCTTC,CASSQAPGFSPYNEQFF,NA,TRBJ2-1,NA,TRBV4-3
TGTGCCAGCAGCCAAACAGGGGCTGGCTACACCTTC,CASSQTGAGYTF,NA,TRBJ1-2,TRBD1,TRBV7-6
TGTGCCATCAGTGAGTCTAGGGCAGTGGTGGATGAGCAGTTCTTC,CAISESRAVVDEQFF,NA,TRBJ2-1,NA,TRBV10-3
TGTGCCAGCAGCCCGGAGACAGTCCTTTTTGGCTACACCTTC,CASSPETVLFGYTF,many,TRBJ1-2,NA,TRBV7-6
TGTGCCAGCAGTGAAATACAAGAGGTCCACGCTGGCTACACCTTC,CASSEIQEVHAGYTF,NA,TRBJ1-2,NA,TRBV2
TGTGCCAGCAGCCCTTGGCCGGTGGACAGGGCCAATCAGCCCCAGCATTTT,CASSPWPVDRANQPQHF,many,TRBJ1-5,TRBD1,TRBV7-6
TGTGCCAGCAGTCCTGAGACACCTATTTACCTCTATGGCTACACCTTC,CASSPETPIYLYGYTF,few,TRBJ1-2,NA,TRBV27
TGTGCCAGCAGTTTTACAGGGGTAACAACTAATGAAAAACTGTTTTTT,CASSFTGVTTNEKLFF,many,TRBJ1-4,TRBD1,TRBV27